The rows below give T cell receptor beta chains drawn from one sample of a study of blood T cell repertoires in COVID-19. TCRdb keeps only in-frame clones here, not all; method: immunoSEQ multiplex PCR. The sample gives under 300,000 clones, roughly four fifths of which show up once; 9.4% is in the top ten. The sample comprised peripheral blood. The origin of the receptors is a woman in her fifties or sixties who had recovered from COVID-19. Each CDR3 is given without its conserved first and last residue. A D gene is named only where the DNA matches it firmly.

len,d_gene,v_gene,j_gene,CDR3aa
10,NA,TRBV2,TRBJ1-2,ASARTSYGYT
13,TRBD1,TRBV6-2/TRBV6-3,TRBJ2-1,ASSYGTGLSGEQF
12,TRBD1,TRBV28,TRBJ2-7,ASRIGTGGYEQY
11,NA,TRBV28,TRBJ2-5,ASSLRAKETQY
13,NA,TRBV4-3,TRBJ1-6,ASSPAGLIGSPLH
12,NA,TRBV7-8,TRBJ2-3,ASSLAQLVDTQY
15,NA,TRBV3-1/TRBV3-2,TRBJ2-7,ASSQIDRIDPSREQY
14,TRBD1,TRBV28,TRBJ1-4,ASSFFAGGENEKLF
15,TRBD1,TRBV7-2,TRBJ1-1,ASTTGTGPLMNTEAF
13,TRBD2,TRBV14,TRBJ2-7,ASSQGGTRGGEQY